A single sample gave rise to the 24 T cell receptor beta chains below, sequenced in a study of T cell responses to AZD1222 COVID-19 vaccine. Here immunoSEQ multiplex PCR was the method, and the copy in TCRdb shows in-frame clones only, minus some. The table records roughly 97,000 clones, about 93% of them present only once. The input for sequencing was peripheral blood, taken on day 0 of AZD1222 vaccination. Receptors originate from an adult in good health.

This clone was found a few times. The CDR3 here is CASSPEPVSYEQYF. The CDR3 coding sequence is TGTGCCAGCTCACCAGAGCCGGTCTCCTACGAGCAGTACTTC. V is TRBV18 and J is TRBJ2-7; no clear D. The length of the CDR3 is 14 residues. The V and J ends lost 2 bases and 0 bases respectively, with 8 bases between them. Germline V CDR1 and CDR2: KGHSH, LQKENI.

The rearrangement uses TRBV19 and TRBJ2-1, with D possibly matching TRBD1 (5 bases). CDR3 length equals 13 residues. The V end was cut by 3 bases, the J end by 4 bases, with 7 bases between. CDR1 and CDR2 (germline): LNHDA, SQIVND (reference sequence). CDR3 region: CASSIQGYNEQFF. The CDR3 bases are TGTGCCAGTAGTATTCAGGGTTACAATGAGCAGTTCTTC.

The rearrangement uses TRBV28 and TRBJ1-5; D is ambiguous. Germline V gives CDR1 MDHEN, CDR2 SYDVKM. Trimming cost V 6 bases and J 8 bases, with 17 bases left between them. There are 14 residues in the CDR3. The CDR3 nucleotides are TGTGCCAGCAGGGGAAGGGAGGGATTTAAGCCCCAGCATTTT. It codes for CASRGREGFKPQHF. Based on the CDR3 plus reference TRBV28 and TRBJ1-5, the full variable domain is DVKVTQSSRYLVKRTGEKVFLECVQDMDHENMFWYRQDPGLGLRLIYFSYDVKMKEKGDIPEGYSVSREKKERFSLILESASTNQTSMYLCASRGREGFKPQHFGDGTRLSIL.

This chain links TRBV5-1 with TRBJ1-4; perhaps TRBD1 as D (5 bases). Germline V lookup: CDR1 SGHRS, CDR2 YFSETQ. The CDR3 has 15 residues. V gave up 6 bases and J gave up 0 bases, with 12 bases separating them. The CDR3 here is CASTTDRATNEKLFF. The CDR3 DNA reads as TGCGCCAGCACGACAGATCGCGCAACTAATGAAAAACTGTTTTTT.

V and J are TRBV20-1 and TRBJ2-5, with unresolved D. Germline V CDR1 and CDR2: DFQATT, SNEGSKA (reference sequence). The ends were cut back, 5 bases at V and 3 bases at J, with 19 bases in the middle. The CDR3 has 15 residues. CDR3 amino acids: CSAGGPATTKETQYF. DNA of the CDR3: TGCAGTGCTGGTGGGCCAGCAACTACTAAAGAGACCCAGTACTTC.

J is TRBJ1-3 and V is TRBV10-3, with unresolved D. Per germline, CDR1 ENHRY and CDR2 SYGVKD. V lost 8 bases, J lost 0 bases, and 5 bases lay in between. There are 12 residues in the CDR3. CDR3: CAIQSSGNTIYF. In DNA form, the CDR3 reads TGTGCCATCCAATCCTCTGGAAACACCATATATTTT.

The chain links TRBV5-5 to TRBJ2-7, with D unclear. The V end was cut by 2 bases, the J end by 2 bases, with 11 bases between. Germline V gene sequence: CDR1 SGHKS, CDR2 YYEKEE (reference sequence). The CDR3 spans 14 residues. CDR3 protein: CASSFEVFPYEQYF. The DNA for the CDR3 is TGTGCCAGCAGCTTCGAAGTTTTCCCCTACGAGCAGTACTTC.

In this sample, this clone turned up once. The chain uses TRBV5-4 and TRBJ2-2; 7 bases are a match to TRBD1. This CDR3 comprises 16 residues. Unmatched junction bases numbered 9, after V lost 4 bases and J lost 3 bases. Germline values: CDR1 SGHNT, CDR2 YYREEE (reference sequence). CDR3 in DNA: TGTGCCAGCAGCCCCGGAGACAGGGCGGACACCGGGGAGCTGTTTTTT. Amino acids: CASSPGDRADTGELFF.

V gene TRBV11-2 combines with J gene TRBJ2-1, with D perhaps matching TRBD2 (5 bases). Germline CDR1 SGHAT, CDR2 FQNNGV. This CDR3 contains 13 residues. The germline V and J ends were trimmed by 0 bases and 8 bases, with 8 bases remaining between them. The CDR3 nucleotides are TGTGCCAGCAGCTTAGAACTAGTCGATGAGCAGTTCTTC. It is translated as CASSLELVDEQFF. The full variable domain, rest sourced from reference TRBV11-2 and TRBJ2-1, is EAGVAQSPRYKIIEKRQSVAFWCNPISGHATLYWYQQILGQGPKLLIQFQNNGVVDDSQLPKDRFSAERLKGVDSTLKIQPAKLEDSAVYLCASSLELVDEQFFGPGTRLTVL.

The gene calls are TRBV3-1 (or the pseudogene TRBV3-2) and TRBJ1-4; D is unresolved. The CDR3 has 12 residues. Trimming took off 4 bases at V and 8 bases at J, with 8 bases between the two ends. Germline-derived CDR1 and CDR2 are LGHDT and YNNKEL (reference sequence). CDR3 DNA: TGTGCCAGCAGCCGCGCCCGGGAAAAACTGTTTTTT. Amino acids: CASSRAREKLFF.

This chain connects TRBV6-5 to TRBJ2-7; D is uncertain. The CDR3 sequence is 10 residues long. Germline V gene lookup returns CDR1 MNHEY and CDR2 SVGAGI. The V and J ends lost 8 bases and 3 bases respectively, with 5 bases between them. CDR3 loop: CASGRYEQYF. CDR3 nucleotide sequence: TGTGCCAGCGGGCGCTACGAGCAGTACTTC.

The chain combines TRBV29-1 with TRBJ1-1, with 7 bases lining up with TRBD1. Germline V CDR1 and CDR2: SQVTM, ANQGSEA. The junction had 6 bases not matched to a gene; V was cut back by 3 bases and J by 8 bases. The CDR3 consists of 12 residues. The CDR3 region is CSVDRGGSEAFF. For the CDR3, the DNA is TGCAGCGTTGATAGAGGGGGCAGCGAAGCTTTCTTT.

The chain recombines TRBV9 with TRBJ1-2; 9 bases agree with TRBD1. Per the germline V gene, CDR1 is SGDLS and CDR2 is YYNGEE. The CDR3 loop spans 13 amino acids. The junction had 3 bases not matched to a gene; V was cut back by 2 bases and J by 7 bases. CDR3 protein: CASSVGTGFGYTF. Here the CDR3 DNA reads TGTGCCAGCAGCGTGGGGACAGGGTTTGGCTACACCTTC.

V and J are TRBV15 and TRBJ1-4; D remains ambiguous. This CDR3 is 16 amino acids long. Germline CDR1 LNHNV, CDR2 YYDKDF (reference sequence). V dropped 3 bases and J dropped 8 bases, with 19 bases sitting between them. The CDR3 nucleotides read TGTGCCACCAGCAGGGCAACCGGGCCCGGTGCCGAAAAACTGTTTTTT. Translating gives CATSRATGPGAEKLFF.

The chain has TRBV12-3 or TRBV12-4 and TRBJ2-3; D is uncertain. Trimming shortened V by 8 bases and J by 8 bases, and 8 bases separated the two germline ends. The CDR3 is 10 amino acids. CDR3 sequence reads: CASAVGTQYF. CDR3 in DNA: TGTGCCAGCGCCGTGGGTACGCAGTATTTT.

This rearrangement joins TRBV28 to TRBJ2-7; unclear D gene. CDR1 MDHEN and CDR2 SYDVKM come from the germline V gene. The CDR3 runs 15 residues. Trimming took 4 bases from V and 2 from J, leaving 15 bases between them. The CDR3 sequence: CASSYVDTGPYEQYF. CDR3 DNA sequence: TGTGCCAGCAGTTACGTCGACACCGGACCCTACGAGCAGTACTTC.

This rearrangement joins TRBV9 to TRBJ1-6; no reliable D call. Germline-derived CDR1 and CDR2 are SGDLS and YYNGEE. The germline V and J ends were trimmed by 3 bases and 7 bases, with 11 bases remaining between them. CDR3 length: 14 amino acids. Here the CDR3 DNA reads TGTGCCAGCAGCGACCCGGGCCTCAATTCACCCCTCCACTTT. Translation gives CASSDPGLNSPLHF.

This chain joins TRBV11-2 and TRBJ2-7, with D unresolved. Germline values: CDR1 SGHAT, CDR2 FQNNGV. This CDR3 is 13 amino acids long. V was shortened by 4 bases and J by 1 base, with 8 bases between the two germline ends. The CDR3 DNA reads as TGTGCCAGCAGCTCTCCAAAGTCCTACGAGCAGTACTTC. Amino acid sequence: CASSSPKSYEQYF. The whole variable domain, remainder taken from reference TRBV11-2 and TRBJ2-7, is EAGVAQSPRYKIIEKRQSVAFWCNPISGHATLYWYQQILGQGPKLLIQFQNNGVVDDSQLPKDRFSAERLKGVDSTLKIQPAKLEDSAVYLCASSSPKSYEQYFGPGTRLTVT.

CDR3 region: CASRGSGASYEQYF. In DNA, the CDR3 is TGTGCCAGCCGAGGTAGCGGGGCTTCCTACGAGCAGTACTTC. The rearrangement joins TRBV2 to TRBJ2-7; 8 bases agree with TRBD2. CDR1 is SNHLY and CDR2 is FYNNEI in the germline V gene. The CDR3 is made up of 14 amino acids. The J segment lost 1 base and the V segment lost 8 bases, leaving 7 bases of the junction unmatched.

The chain carries TRBV19 and TRBJ1-1; D gene unclear. The CDR3 extends over 16 amino acids. Trimming pared 10 bases from V and 3 bases from J, leaving 24 bases between. CDR1 LNHDA and CDR2 SQIVND come from the germline V gene (reference sequence). This CDR3 is CATRPAGNPGDTEAFF. The CDR3 nucleotides read TGTGCCACCCGACCGGCGGGAAACCCCGGTGACACTGAAGCTTTCTTT. The variable domain in full, with the rest retrieved from reference TRBV19 and TRBJ1-1, is DGGITQSPKYLFRKEGQNVTLSCEQNLNHDAMYWYRQDPGQGLRLIYYSQIVNDFQKGDIAEGYSVSREKKESFPLTVTSAQKNPTAFYLCATRPAGNPGDTEAFFGQGTRLTVV.

The CDR3 nucleotides are TGTGCCAGCAGTCGAAGGTACGAGCAGTACTTC. Residues: CASSRRYEQYF. J is TRBJ2-7 and V is TRBV7-8; no definite D call. With 6 bases removed from V and 4 bases from J, the gap between germline ends came to 7 bases. The CDR3 is made up of 11 amino acids. Germline CDR1 SGHVS, CDR2 FQNEAQ.

This clone has only one observation. This chain uses TRBV29-1 with TRBJ2-7; the match to TRBD1 covers 11 bases. After removal of 5 bases from V and 4 bases from J, the junction contained 4 bases not matched to a gene. CDR1 SQVTM and CDR2 ANQGSEA come from the germline V gene. The CDR3 sequence is 13 residues long. CDR3 amino acids: CSVLDRGRYEQYF. The CDR3 DNA reads TGCAGCGTTTTGGACAGGGGGCGGTACGAGCAGTACTTC.

The rearrangement links TRBV6-5 to TRBJ1-2, with D unclear. The CDR3 runs to 15 residues. Germline V CDR1 and CDR2: MNHEY, SVGAGI. V lost 0 bases to trimming and J lost 1 base, with 9 bases between them. CDR3 in amino acids: CASSYSPGLNYGYTF. The DNA for the CDR3 is TGTGCCAGCAGTTACTCGCCCGGGCTTAACTATGGCTACACCTTC.

The chain carries TRBV9 and TRBJ2-2; D remains ambiguous. The V end was cut by 5 bases, the J end by 1 base, with 9 bases between. Germline CDR1 SGDLS, CDR2 YYNGEE. The length of the CDR3 is 14 residues. The CDR3 loop is CASRPRMNTGELFF. Here the CDR3 DNA reads TGTGCCAGCAGGCCCCGGATGAACACCGGGGAGCTGTTTTTT.